The T cell receptor beta chain under discussion was sequenced for a study of response to subunit inactivated influenza vaccine. For this clonotype: Its specificity is unknown.

Regarding the study as a whole: Each seasonal flu vaccination may recruit only limited new T cells, authors suggested.

The ends were cut back, 1 base at V and 3 bases at J, with 13 bases in the middle. This CDR3 spans 17 amino acids. The germline gives CDR1 LGHDT, CDR2 YNNKEL (reference sequence). A single record per CDR3 protein comes from TCRdb applying MiXCR to the RT-PCR reads. The sample includes approximately 680,000 distinct CDR3 sequences, less than 20% seen only once; the top ten take around a tenth. Sequenced here: PBMCs from blood, sampled about 13 days after vaccination. V gene TRBV3-1 combines with J gene TRBJ2-6; the D gene could be TRBD1 or TRBD2 (6 bases each). The sequence was obtained from a man aged 50 to 59 who received an inactivated influenza vaccine. The CDR3 region is CASSQALGGLGANVLTF. DNA for the CDR3: TGTGCCAGCAGCCAAGCTCTTGGGGGGCTTGGGGCCAACGTCCTGACTTTC.